This T cell receptor (beta chain) comes out of a study of CD8+ T cells in alopecia areata. With 4 bases removed from V and 2 bases from J, the gap between germline ends came to 16 bases. The CDR3 is 15 amino acids. Germline V gene lookup returns CDR1 SGHRS and CDR2 YFSETQ. Treatment here: oral pan-JAK inhibitor, 5-10 mg twice daily. Those with alopecia areata gave lesional scalp punch biopsies and peripheral blood. Cell sorting on a FACSAria was used to separate CD4+ and CD8+ T cells from the PBMCs. Broader study findings: Among the 100 top clones, expanded CD8+ clones, like scalp clonality, were significantly decreased by tofacitinib.

Comments on this clone: Antigen unknown.

Sequencing used cDNA as its template, made by extracting RNA and reverse transcribing it. Generated by immunoSEQ multiplex PCR, the TCRdb table keeps only in-frame clones and is missing some. The table lists about 100,000 clones, 80% to 85% of them singletons. Sample: CD8+ T cells sorted from blood, taken at week 24, from a patient treated with tofacitinib. The V gene is TRBV5-1, the J gene TRBJ2-7; possible D gene TRBD1, 6 bases. The sequence derives from a human donor with alopecia areata. This chain's CDR3 is CASSGYRDTPYEQYF. The CDR3 coding sequence is TGCGCCAGCAGCGGATACCGGGACACCCCCTACGAGCAGTACTTC.